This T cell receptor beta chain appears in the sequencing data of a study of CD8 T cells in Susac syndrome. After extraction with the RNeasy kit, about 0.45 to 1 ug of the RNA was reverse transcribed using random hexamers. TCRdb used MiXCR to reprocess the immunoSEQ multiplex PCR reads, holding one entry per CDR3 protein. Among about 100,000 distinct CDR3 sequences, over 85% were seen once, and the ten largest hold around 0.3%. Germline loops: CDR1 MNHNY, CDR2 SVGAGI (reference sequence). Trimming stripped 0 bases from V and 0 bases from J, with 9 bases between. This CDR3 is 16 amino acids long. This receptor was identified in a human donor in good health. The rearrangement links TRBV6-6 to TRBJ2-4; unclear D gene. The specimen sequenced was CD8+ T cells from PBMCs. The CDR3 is CASSYSLSLAKNIQYF. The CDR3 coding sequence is TGTGCCAGCAGTTACTCTTTGTCTCTAGCCAAAAACATTCAGTACTTC.